Presented here are 6 T cell receptor beta chains from one specimen sequenced in a study of CD8 T cells in Susac syndrome. RNA in amounts of roughly 0.45 to 1 ug was reverse transcribed with random hexamers. TCRdb reprocessed the immunoSEQ multiplex PCR reads with MiXCR, giving one entry per CDR3 protein. Of approximately 200,000 distinct CDR3 sequences listed, about 90% were seen once; the top ten hold around 0.13%. Sequenced material: CD8+ T cells from PBMCs. The receptors stem from a human donor with multiple sclerosis.

The rearrangement joins TRBV10-3 to TRBJ2-5, with 8 bases aligning to TRBD1. Germline CDR1 and CDR2: ENHRY and SYGVKD. The CDR3 contains 17 residues. V was clipped by 0 bases and J by 2 bases; unmatched bases: 8. CDR3 sequence: CAISESEGGQVQETQYF. DNA for the CDR3: TGTGCCATCAGTGAGTCTGAAGGGGGACAGGTACAAGAGACCCAGTACTTC.

The rearrangement links TRBV19 to TRBJ2-7; TRBD2 aligns across 8 bases. Per the germline V gene, CDR1 is LNHDA and CDR2 is SQIVND (reference sequence). CDR3 size: 13 residues. Trimming removed 3 bases from V and 7 bases from J; junction bases left unmatched: 5. The CDR3 reads CASSILGGGEQYF. For the CDR3, the DNA is TGTGCCAGTAGTATCCTGGGCGGGGGGGAGCAGTACTTC.

This clonotype has just a few counts. The chain joins TRBV19 to TRBJ1-5; D might be TRBD1 (5 bases). V was shortened by 7 bases and J by 1 base, with 14 bases between the two germline ends. Germline CDR1 is LNHDA and CDR2 is SQIVND (reference sequence). The length of the CDR3 is 15 residues. The CDR3 protein is CASTPSGGSNQPQHF. CDR3 sequence (DNA): TGTGCCAGTACCCCGTCGGGGGGGAGCAATCAGCCCCAGCATTTT.

This chain joins TRBV12-3 or TRBV12-4 and TRBJ2-5, with a weak D call TRBD1 (6 bases). The CDR3 has 14 residues. The V and J ends lost 5 bases and 4 bases respectively, with 14 bases between them. The CDR3 DNA sequence: TGTGCCAGCAGTGCCAGGGGCTTGGTAGAGACCCAGTACTTC. It translates to CASSARGLVETQYF.

This sequence joins TRBV12-3 or TRBV12-4 and TRBJ1-1; possible D gene TRBD1, 6 bases. The CDR3 sequence is 12 residues long. Trimming left V 8 bases short and J 0 bases short, with 7 bases between. CDR3 DNA: TGTGCCAGCGGACAGATGAACACTGAAGCTTTCTTT. Amino acid sequence: CASGQMNTEAFF.

The chain recombines TRBV11-2 with TRBJ2-5; 10 positions match TRBD2. The CDR3 sequence is 15 residues long. With 1 base clipped from V and 5 bases from J, the junction kept 4 bases outside the gene matches. Germline CDR1 and CDR2: SGHAT and FQNNGV. CDR3 nucleotides: TGTGCCAGCAGCTTAGGCGCTAGCGGGAGTGAGACCCAGTACTTC. It yields the protein CASSLGASGSETQYF.